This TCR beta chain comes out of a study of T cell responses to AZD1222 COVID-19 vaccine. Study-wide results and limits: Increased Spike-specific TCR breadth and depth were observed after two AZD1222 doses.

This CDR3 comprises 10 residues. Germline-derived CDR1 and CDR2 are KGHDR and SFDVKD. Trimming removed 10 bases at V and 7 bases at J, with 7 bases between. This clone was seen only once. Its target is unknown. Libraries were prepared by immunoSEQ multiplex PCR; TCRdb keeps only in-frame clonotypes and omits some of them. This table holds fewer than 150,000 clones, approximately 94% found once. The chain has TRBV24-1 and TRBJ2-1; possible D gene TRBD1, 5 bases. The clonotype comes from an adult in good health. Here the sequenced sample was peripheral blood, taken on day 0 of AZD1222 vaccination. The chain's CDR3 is CATGPNEQFF. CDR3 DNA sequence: TGTGCCACGGGGCCGAATGAGCAGTTCTTC.